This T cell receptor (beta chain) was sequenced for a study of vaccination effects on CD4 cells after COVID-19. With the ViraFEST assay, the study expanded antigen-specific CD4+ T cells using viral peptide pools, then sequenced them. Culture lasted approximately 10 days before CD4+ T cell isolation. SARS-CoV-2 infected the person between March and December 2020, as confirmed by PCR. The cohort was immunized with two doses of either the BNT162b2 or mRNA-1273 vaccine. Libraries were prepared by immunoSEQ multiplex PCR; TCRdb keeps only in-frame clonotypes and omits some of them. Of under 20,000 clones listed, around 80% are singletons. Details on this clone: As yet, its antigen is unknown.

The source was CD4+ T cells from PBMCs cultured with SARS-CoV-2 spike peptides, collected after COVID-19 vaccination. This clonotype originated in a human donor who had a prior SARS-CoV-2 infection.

This CDR3 reads CASSPTRRLGLAGGTDTQYF. CDR3 nucleotide sequence: TGTGCCAGCAGCCCGACTCGGCGTTTGGGACTAGCGGGAGGCACAGATACGCAGTATTTT. The chain employs TRBV7-3 and TRBJ2-3; 14 positions match TRBD2. Germline CDR1 is SGHTA and CDR2 is FQGTGA. Trimming cost V 5 bases and J 1 base; bases outside gene matches: 14. The CDR3 loop spans 20 amino acids.